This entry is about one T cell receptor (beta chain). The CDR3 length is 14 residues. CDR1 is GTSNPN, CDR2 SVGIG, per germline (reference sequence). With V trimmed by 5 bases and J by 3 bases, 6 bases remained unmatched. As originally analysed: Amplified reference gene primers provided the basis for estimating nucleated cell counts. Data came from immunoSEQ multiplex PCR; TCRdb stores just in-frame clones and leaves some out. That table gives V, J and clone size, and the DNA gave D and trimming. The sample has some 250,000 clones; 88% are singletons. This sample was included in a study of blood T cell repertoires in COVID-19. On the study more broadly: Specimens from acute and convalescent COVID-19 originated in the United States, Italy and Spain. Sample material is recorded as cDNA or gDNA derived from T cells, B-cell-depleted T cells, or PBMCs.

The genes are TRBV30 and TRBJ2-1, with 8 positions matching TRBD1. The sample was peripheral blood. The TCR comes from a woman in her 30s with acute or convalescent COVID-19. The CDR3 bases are TGTGCCTGGGGCAGGGGGCCCAACTACAATGAGCAGTTCTTC. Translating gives CAWGRGPNYNEQFF.